This TCR beta chain was identified during a study of T cell clones after liver transplantation (dated by TCRdb to between 2018 and 2021). At the level of the whole study: The samples were obtained from ITN030ST, a randomized trial that attempted immunosuppression withdrawal within 2 years after liver transplantation. Donor-reactive T cell clones were identified by TCRbeta sequencing following a pre-transplant mixed lymphocyte reaction and were subsequently tracked in post-transplant blood. Third party-reactive TCRbeta sequences were also identified from pre-transplant MLRs to serve as an antigen-independent comparator for donor-reactive sequences. Three of the eight recipients were HCV-positive; the others were transplanted for non-autoimmune, non-viral indications. No induction therapy was given to the subjects, and standard immunosuppression was administered until randomization at 12-24 months post-transplant. Tolerance was defined as complete immunosuppression withdrawal for at least one year with no rise in liver enzymes beyond twice the upper limit of normal. Blood samples were collected pre-transplant, pre-randomization before withdrawal, and post-randomization after either full withdrawal or failed withdrawal. A cohort of 8 liver transplant recipients was studied, of whom 3 were classified as tolerant and 5 as non-tolerant. Study-wide findings and limitations: Conclusions were preliminary, limited by small, heterogeneous patient numbers and non-standardized post-transplant time points. In 5 of 8 subjects, regardless of tolerance or HCV status, circulating donor-reactive CD4 TCRbeta sequences dropped significantly post-transplant. Because no allograft tissue specimens were available, donor-reactive T cells may have migrated into the graft instead of being deleted. After accounting for repertoire turnover, donor-reactive detection was significantly reduced in 7 of 8 subjects for CD4 and 8 of 8 for CD8. In two subjects, low numbers of available donor cells limited the measurable donor-reactive repertoire. Donor-reactive sequences declined more than third party-reactive ones, suggesting partial antigen-specific deletion unrelated to withdrawal success.

A remark on this clone: Its target antigen remains unknown. No per-base quality is available; no much larger clone lies one base away.

Thawed unstimulated PBMCs were stained for CD3, CD4 and CD8 and FACS-sorted into CD3+CD4+ and CD3+CD8+ populations. All 8 studied subjects were randomized to immunosuppression withdrawal. Genomic DNA was isolated with the Qiagen DNeasy Blood and Tissue Kit. From the cysteine through the phenylalanine, the CDR3 covers 12 amino acids. The CDR3 DNA has 36 bases and is translated from base 1. V was cut back by 6 bases and J by 6 bases, leaving a gap of 9 bases between them. Via the germline V gene, CDR1 is SNHLY and CDR2 FYNNEI. High-throughput TCRbeta CDR3 sequencing of frozen genomic DNA was performed by immunoSEQ, including PCR amplification, mapping, bias correction and internal controls. In the authors' own workflow: Only productive rearrangements were retained, with each unique TCRbeta sequence defined by its CDR3 nucleotide sequence together with its V and J gene. For classification of a sequence as donor-reactive, at least 5-fold expansion in CFSE-low cells relative to unstimulated pre-transplant cells and a frequency of at least 0.01% were required. Minimum frequency thresholds were set for each subject on the basis of the unstimulated sample with the lowest template count, so that a detection power of at least 90% was ensured. Jensen-Shannon divergence between the top 1000 TCRbeta sequences post- versus pre-transplant served as the measure of repertoire turnover. Changes in detection of donor-reactive sequences were tested with two-sided Fisher's exact tests. The source is immuneACCESS, and TCRdb retained only in-frame sequences with V and J called. Part of the clones is not carried over; for the studies checked, unresolved V genes explain less than half of this, and the remainder is unexplained. The V and J calls and the clone size are those of that table, but D and trimming were determined from the DNA. Recorded for this sample are some 11,000 clones; approximately 74% of them occurred a single time. About 23% of the sample comes from the top ten.

The chain is assembled from TRBV2 and TRBJ2-1; TRBD1 is a weak D gene call, 6 bases matching. This TCR was sampled from a human patient who received a liver transplant. In patients who had a transplant, some T cells may come from the graft donor. This specimen consisted of CD4+ T cells from blood, obtained around 33 months after liver transplant. The DNA reads TGTGCCAGCAGGGAGACAGGCAATGAGCAGTTCTTC. This sequence encodes CASRETGNEQFF.